This T cell receptor (beta chain) stems from a study of shared T cell receptors in the human thymus. Assay: immunoSEQ multiplex PCR; the TCRdb copy retains only in-frame clones and omits some. The sample comprises about 710,000 clones, roughly 86% of which are singletons, and about 0.0094% rests with the top ten. This clone was found once. These data are also associated with another study on human thymus T cells. That work states: The study used thymus tissue resected during corrective heart surgery.

The receptor's source is a boy younger than two with a congenital heart defect. What was sequenced was thymocytes.

CDR3 region: CASSSTSGGYNEQFF. The DNA of the CDR3 is TGTGCCAGCAGTTCGACTAGCGGAGGATACAATGAGCAGTTCTTC. The chain joins TRBV6-1 to TRBJ2-1; 9 bases match TRBD2. V dropped 5 bases and J dropped 4; count of bases not matched to a gene: 6. This CDR3 is 15 amino acids long. Germline CDR1 MNHNS, CDR2 SASEGT.